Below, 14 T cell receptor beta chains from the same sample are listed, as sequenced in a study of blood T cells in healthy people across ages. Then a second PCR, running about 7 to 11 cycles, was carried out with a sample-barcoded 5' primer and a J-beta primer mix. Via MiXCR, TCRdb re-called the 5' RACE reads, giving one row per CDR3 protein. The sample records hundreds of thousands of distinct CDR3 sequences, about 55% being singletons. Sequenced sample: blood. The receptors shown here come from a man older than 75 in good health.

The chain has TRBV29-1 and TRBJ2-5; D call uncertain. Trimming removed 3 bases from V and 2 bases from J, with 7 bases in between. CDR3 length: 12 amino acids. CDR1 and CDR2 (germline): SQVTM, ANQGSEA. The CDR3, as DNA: TGCAGCGTTGAGGCCAGACAAGAGACCCAGTACTTC. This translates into CSVEARQETQYF.

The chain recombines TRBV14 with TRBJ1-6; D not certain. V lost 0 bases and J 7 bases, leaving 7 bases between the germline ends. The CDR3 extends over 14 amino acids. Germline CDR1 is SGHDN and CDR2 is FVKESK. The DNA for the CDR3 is TGTGCCAGCAGCCAAGAGGCCCAAAATTCACCCCTCCACTTT. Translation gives CASSQEAQNSPLHF.

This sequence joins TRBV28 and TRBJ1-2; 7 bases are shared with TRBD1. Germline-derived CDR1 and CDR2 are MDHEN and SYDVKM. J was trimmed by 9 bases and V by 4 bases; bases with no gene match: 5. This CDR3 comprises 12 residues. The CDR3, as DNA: TGTGCCAGCAGTTACAGGGGTTATAGCTACACCTTC. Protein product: CASSYRGYSYTF.

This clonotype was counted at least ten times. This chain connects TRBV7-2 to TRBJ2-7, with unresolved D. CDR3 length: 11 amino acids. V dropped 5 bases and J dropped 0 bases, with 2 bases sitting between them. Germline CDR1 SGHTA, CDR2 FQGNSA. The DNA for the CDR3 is TGTGCCAGCAGCATCTCCTACGAGCAGTACTTC. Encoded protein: CASSISYEQYF.

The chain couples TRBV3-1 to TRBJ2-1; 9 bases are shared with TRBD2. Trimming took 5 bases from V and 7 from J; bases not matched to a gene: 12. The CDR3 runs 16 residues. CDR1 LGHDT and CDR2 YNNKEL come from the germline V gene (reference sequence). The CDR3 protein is CASSKASGIGVNEQFF. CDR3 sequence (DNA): TGTGCCAGCAGCAAAGCTAGCGGGATAGGGGTTAATGAGCAGTTCTTC.

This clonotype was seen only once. The CDR3 loop is CSARKIAGISSYNEQYF. CDR3 bases: TGCAGTGCTAGAAAGATAGCGGGGATCAGCTCCTACAATGAGCAGTACTTC. The rearrangement uses TRBV20-1 and TRBJ2-1, with TRBD2 identical over 8 bases. The J call is uncertain, as TRBJ2-7 better fits the DNA end. Germline V gene sequence: CDR1 DFQATT, CDR2 SNEGSKA (reference sequence). CDR3 length: 17 residues.

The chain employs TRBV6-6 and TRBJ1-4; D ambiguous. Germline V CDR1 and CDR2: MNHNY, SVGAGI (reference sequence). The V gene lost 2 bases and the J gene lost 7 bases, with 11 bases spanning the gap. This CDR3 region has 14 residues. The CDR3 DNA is TGTGCCAGCAGTTACCTCATCTCAGGTGAAAAACTGTTTTTT. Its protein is CASSYLISGEKLFF.

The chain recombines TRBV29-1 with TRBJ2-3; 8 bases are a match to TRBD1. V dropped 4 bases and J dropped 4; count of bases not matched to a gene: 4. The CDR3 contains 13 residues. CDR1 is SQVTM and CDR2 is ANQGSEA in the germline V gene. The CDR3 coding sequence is TGCAGCGTTGTGGCAGGGGGCGCAGATACGCAGTATTTT. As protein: CSVVAGGADTQYF.

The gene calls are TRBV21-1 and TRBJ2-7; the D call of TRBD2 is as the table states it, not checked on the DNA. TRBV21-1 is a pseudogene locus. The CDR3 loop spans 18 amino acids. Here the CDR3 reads CASSKKPELAGGIYEQYF. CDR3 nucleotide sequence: TGTGCCAGCAGCAAAAAGCCGGAACTAGCGGGAGGGATCTACGAGCAGTACTTC.

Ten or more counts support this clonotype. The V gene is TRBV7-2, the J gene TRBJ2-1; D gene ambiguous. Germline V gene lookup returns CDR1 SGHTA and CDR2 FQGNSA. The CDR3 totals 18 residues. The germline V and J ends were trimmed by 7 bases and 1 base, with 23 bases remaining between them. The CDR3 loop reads CASTPRNLGSGSYNEQFF. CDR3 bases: TGTGCCAGCACCCCGAGGAACTTAGGGTCTGGGTCCTACAATGAGCAGTTCTTC.

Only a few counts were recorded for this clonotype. CDR3 sequence: CASSLGDPLSEQFF. The CDR3 DNA sequence: TGCGCCAGCAGCTTGGGGGACCCTTTAAGTGAGCAGTTCTTC. The rearrangement links TRBV5-1 to TRBJ2-1, with D perhaps matching TRBD1 or TRBD2 (5 bases each). CDR1 and CDR2 from the germline V gene are SGHRS and YFSETQ. The CDR3 totals 14 residues. Trimming pared 0 bases from V and 9 bases from J, leaving 13 bases between.

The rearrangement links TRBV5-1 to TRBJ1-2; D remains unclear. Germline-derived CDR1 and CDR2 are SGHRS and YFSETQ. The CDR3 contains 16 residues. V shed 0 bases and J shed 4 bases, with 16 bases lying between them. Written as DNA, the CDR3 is TGCGCCAGCAGCTTGGCCTTTCCTGGGAACGGCTATGGCTACACCTTC. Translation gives CASSLAFPGNGYGYTF.

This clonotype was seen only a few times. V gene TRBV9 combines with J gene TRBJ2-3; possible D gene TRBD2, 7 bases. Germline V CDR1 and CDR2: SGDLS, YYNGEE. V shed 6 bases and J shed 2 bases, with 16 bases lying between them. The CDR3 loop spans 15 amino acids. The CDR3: CASTEGGGNTDTQYF. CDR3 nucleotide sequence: TGTGCCAGCACCGAAGGGGGGGGAAACACAGATACGCAGTATTTT.

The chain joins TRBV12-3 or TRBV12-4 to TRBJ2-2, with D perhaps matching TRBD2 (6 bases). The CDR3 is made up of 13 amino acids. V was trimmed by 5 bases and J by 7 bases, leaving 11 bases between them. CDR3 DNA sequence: TGTGCCAGCAGTCCCCCGACTAGCGGGGAGCTGTTTTTT. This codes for CASSPPTSGELFF.